This TCR beta chain derives from a study of cytomegalovirus exposure and HLA in healthy donors. Regarding donors, all were healthy bone marrow donors. Points on this clone: Its matching antigen is unknown.

Findings and limits, study-wide: Among TCR sequences, most were rare, though some public TCRs appeared in many donors. Sequencing likely produced, as an artifact, a cluster of highly shared sequence variants. A later analysis showed TCR association rates differing by HLA locus, peaking at DRB1 and lowest at HLA-C.

The PCR ran on 60 Vbeta and 13 Jbeta primers. Method: immunoSEQ multiplex PCR; TCRdb's copy keeps in-frame clones and lacks some. The data contain some 110,000 clones, just over 75% of them seen just once; the ten biggest clones take up 7% to 10%. There are 15 residues in the CDR3. V lost 5 bases to trimming and J lost 6 bases, with 19 bases between them. Germline V gene lookup returns CDR1 LNHDA and CDR2 SQIVND (reference sequence). The V call is TRBV19, the J call TRBJ1-1; D may be TRBD1 (6 bases). The TCR originated in a man in his forties in good health and CMV-seropositive. Input material: PBMCs. Here the CDR3 reads CASSPSGQGTAEAFF. CDR3 nucleotides: TGTGCCAGTAGTCCGTCTGGGCAGGGGACCGCTGAAGCTTTCTTT.